Presented here are 9 T cell receptor beta chains from one specimen sequenced in a study of blood T cell repertoires in COVID-19 (dated by TCRdb to 2020 to 2022). Library preparation employed the immunoSEQ multiplex PCR assay. TCRdb took this table from immuneACCESS and kept in-frame rearrangements with V and J called. Such tables lack part of the clones; where checked against another copy, unresolved V genes explain under half of the gap, and the rest is unexplained. Counted in this sample were a few hundred thousand clones; roughly 80% of them appeared once. The top ten hold less than 3.5% of the sample. The sequenced sample was peripheral blood. The source is a woman aged 18 to 35 with acute or convalescent COVID-19.

This chain connects TRBV6-6 to TRBJ2-7, with 9 bases fitting TRBD2. Germline lookup yields CDR1 MNHNY and CDR2 SVGAGI (reference sequence). The CDR3 spans 16 residues. The J segment lost 3 bases and the V segment lost 1 base, leaving 7 bases of the junction unmatched. The CDR3 DNA follows: TGTGCCAGCAGTTACTATTTCTCTAGCGGGGACTACGAGCAGTACTTC. It translates to CASSYYFSSGDYEQYF.

V is TRBV3-1 (or the pseudogene TRBV3-2) and J is TRBJ2-1; D perhaps matches TRBD1 (5 bases). V was trimmed by 3 bases and J by 10 bases, leaving 10 bases between them. The CDR3 contains 12 residues. CDR1 is LGHDT and CDR2 is YNNKEL in the germline V gene (reference sequence). CDR3: CASSQTRVEQFF. DNA for the CDR3: TGTGCCAGCAGCCAGACCAGGGTGGAGCAGTTCTTC.

V gene TRBV28 combines with J gene TRBJ1-2; D is perhaps TRBD1 (5 bases). The CDR3 extends over 13 amino acids. The V end lost 2 bases, the J end lost 3 bases, and 7 bases lay between the germline ends. Germline V gene data show CDR1 as MDHEN and CDR2 as SYDVKM. For the CDR3, the DNA is TGTGCCAGCAGTTTAGGGGGGGACTATGGCTACACCTTC. Translating gives CASSLGGDYGYTF.

The V gene is TRBV27, the J gene TRBJ1-1, with 8 bases lining up with TRBD1. V gave up 6 bases and J gave up 3 bases; unmatched junction bases: 12. This CDR3 is 16 amino acids long. Germline CDR1 reads MNHEY; CDR2 reads SMNVEV (reference sequence). The CDR3 sequence is CASRHYKQGGDTEAFF. CDR3 in DNA: TGTGCCAGCAGACACTATAAACAGGGGGGGGACACTGAAGCTTTCTTT.

The chain couples TRBV28 to TRBJ1-4; possibly TRBD1 for D (5 bases). This CDR3 region has 13 residues. Trimming removed 6 bases at V and 4 bases at J, with 9 bases between. CDR1 and CDR2 (germline): MDHEN, SYDVKM. CDR3 coding DNA: TGTGCCAGCAGAGACAGCATTAATGAAAAACTGTTTTTT. Its protein is CASRDSINEKLFF.

V is TRBV24-1 and J is TRBJ2-2, with 10 bases that match TRBD1. Germline CDR1 KGHDR, CDR2 SFDVKD. The CDR3 runs to 17 residues. Trimming cost V 8 bases and J 4 bases; bases outside gene matches: 12. CDR3 coding DNA: TGTGCCACCAACCCCGGAGGGACAGGGGTGGGCACCGGGGAGCTGTTTTTT. Protein: CATNPGGTGVGTGELFF.

Only a few counts were recorded for this clone. This chain connects TRBV28 to TRBJ1-1; 8 nucleotides align to TRBD1. CDR1 is MDHEN and CDR2 is SYDVKM in the germline V gene. The CDR3 has 14 residues. V dropped 7 bases and J dropped 1; count of bases not matched to a gene: 5. The CDR3 reads CASMDRAGNTEAFF. CDR3 coding DNA: TGTGCCAGCATGGACAGGGCGGGGAACACTGAAGCTTTCTTT.

The chain recombines TRBV2 with TRBJ1-1; a possible D gene is TRBD1 (5 bases). In germline, CDR1 is SNHLY, CDR2 FYNNEI. Trimming shortened V by 7 bases and J by 8 bases, and 23 bases separated the two germline ends. The CDR3 runs to 15 residues. The CDR3 nucleotides are TGTGCCAGCAATAAAATCTTCGGGGGGGAATTGGAAGCTTTCTTT. It codes for CASNKIFGGELEAFF.

This clone was picked up a small number of times. This chain connects TRBV30 to TRBJ1-6; D is unresolved. V was cut by 1 base and J by 0 bases, with 16 bases left in between. Germline V CDR1 and CDR2: GTSNPN, SVGIG (reference sequence). The CDR3 runs 18 residues. For the CDR3, the DNA is TGTGCCTGGAGTGCCCTTCGTGGTTCGAGCTCCTATAATTCACCCCTCCACTTT. It is translated as CAWSALRGSSSYNSPLHF. The whole variable domain, remainder taken from reference TRBV30 and TRBJ1-6, is SQTIHQWPATLVQPVGSPLSLECTVEGTSNPNLYWYRQAAGRGLQLLFYSVGIGQISSEVPQNLSASRPQDRQFILSSKKLLLSDSGFYLCAWSALRGSSSYNSPLHFGNGTRLTVT.